A selection of T cell receptor beta chains follows, all from one sample in a study of cytomegalovirus exposure and HLA in healthy donors. Measured with immunoSEQ multiplex PCR; TCRdb has only the in-frame clones, and not every one. The sample shows some 200,000 clones, 75% to 90% of them seen only once. The sequenced material came from PBMCs. The receptors come from a woman younger than 30 in good health and CMV-seronegative. Each CDR3 is given with its conserved first and last residue. A D gene is named only where the DNA matches it firmly. For some rows the clone size is stated as once, few or many, or as a class when expanded; others skip it.

j_gene: TRBJ1-3
v_gene: TRBV7-9
abundance: -
d_gene: TRBD1
CDR3nt: TGTGCCAGCAGCTCTTTACAGGGGGCTGATCAGTTTTCTGGAAACACCATATATTTT
CDR3aa: CASSSLQGADQFSGNTIYF

j_gene: TRBJ1-2
v_gene: TRBV28
abundance: few
d_gene: -
CDR3nt: TGTGCCAGCAGCTTAGCGGCCGGGGGAGCTAACTATGGCTACACCTTC
CDR3aa: CASSLAAGGANYGYTF

j_gene: TRBJ1-2
v_gene: TRBV30
abundance: -
d_gene: TRBD1
CDR3nt: TGTGCCTGGGTTAGGGGGCTCTATGGCTACACCTTC
CDR3aa: CAWVRGLYGYTF

j_gene: TRBJ1-1
v_gene: TRBV11-2
abundance: -
d_gene: -
CDR3nt: TGTGCCAGCAGCTTGGAGGGGACGCCGAACACTGAAGCTTTCTTT
CDR3aa: CASSLEGTPNTEAFF

j_gene: TRBJ2-1
v_gene: TRBV6-6
abundance: -
d_gene: -
CDR3nt: TGTGCCAGCAGAGACCGTGGCGTCGCGGGAAACAATGAGCAGTTCTTC
CDR3aa: CASRDRGVAGNNEQFF

j_gene: TRBJ2-1
v_gene: TRBV27
abundance: few
d_gene: TRBD1
CDR3nt: TGTGCCAGCAGTACCCCGACAGGGGTCAATGAGCAGTTCTTC
CDR3aa: CASSTPTGVNEQFF

j_gene: TRBJ2-2
v_gene: TRBV27
abundance: -
d_gene: -
CDR3nt: TGTGCCAGCAGTTTTCCTACCGGGGAGCTGTTTTTT
CDR3aa: CASSFPTGELFF

j_gene: TRBJ2-7
v_gene: TRBV7-6
abundance: -
d_gene: TRBD2
CDR3nt: TGTGCCAGCAGCTTAGAGAGCGGGGGGGCCTACGAGCAGTACTTC
CDR3aa: CASSLESGGAYEQYF

j_gene: TRBJ2-5
v_gene: TRBV10-1
abundance: -
d_gene: TRBD1
CDR3nt: TGCGCCAGCAGCCAGCGGACAGGGGGAGAGACCCAGTACTTC
CDR3aa: CASSQRTGGETQYF

j_gene: TRBJ2-7
v_gene: TRBV6-5
abundance: -
d_gene: -
CDR3nt: TGTGCCAGCAGTTCGTTCGGGACTGCCACCTACGAGCAGTACTTC
CDR3aa: CASSSFGTATYEQYF

j_gene: TRBJ1-5
v_gene: TRBV7-9
abundance: -
d_gene: TRBD1
CDR3nt: TGTGCCAGCAGCCGGAAGACAGGGGATCAAGGTGATCAGCCCCAGCATTTT
CDR3aa: CASSRKTGDQGDQPQHF

j_gene: TRBJ1-1
v_gene: TRBV19
abundance: once
d_gene: TRBD1
CDR3nt: TGTGCCAGTAGTATCCCAGCAGGGGGCTCTATCACTGAAGCTTTCTTT
CDR3aa: CASSIPAGGSITEAFF

j_gene: TRBJ1-1
v_gene: TRBV4-1
abundance: -
d_gene: -
CDR3nt: TGCGCCAGCAGCCAAGGCAGGGGCGAGACTGAAGCTTTCTTT
CDR3aa: CASSQGRGETEAFF

j_gene: TRBJ2-7
v_gene: TRBV27
abundance: -
d_gene: -
CDR3nt: TGTGCCAGCACCCCGACGGGAGACTCCTACGAGCAGTACTTC
CDR3aa: CASTPTGDSYEQYF

j_gene: TRBJ2-5
v_gene: TRBV7-7
abundance: few
d_gene: TRBD2
CDR3nt: TGTGCCAGCAGCTTAGGACTAGCGGGGAAAGAGACCCAGTACTTC
CDR3aa: CASSLGLAGKETQYF

j_gene: TRBJ2-3
v_gene: TRBV7-9
abundance: -
d_gene: -
CDR3nt: TGTGCCAGCAGCTTAGCCCCGGACAGTTCTAGCACAGATACGCAGTATTTT
CDR3aa: CASSLAPDSSSTDTQYF

j_gene: TRBJ2-4
v_gene: TRBV6-4
abundance: few
d_gene: -
CDR3nt: TGTGCCAGCAGTGACTCTGGCATGTTAGCCAAAAACATTCAGTACTTC
CDR3aa: CASSDSGMLAKNIQYF

j_gene: TRBJ2-7
v_gene: TRBV6-5
abundance: -
d_gene: TRBD1
CDR3nt: TGTGCCAGCAGTCGGACAGGGCTTCCCTACGAGCAGTACTTC
CDR3aa: CASSRTGLPYEQYF

j_gene: TRBJ2-2
v_gene: TRBV5-4
abundance: -
d_gene: TRBD2
CDR3nt: TGTGCCAGCCCCTCGCCGCCAGCGGGAGTAGCCGGGGAGCTGTTTTTT
CDR3aa: CASPSPPAGVAGELFF

j_gene: TRBJ1-5
v_gene: TRBV6-1
abundance: -
d_gene: -
CDR3nt: TGTGCCAGCAGGGAAACAGGATCTCAGCCCCAGCATTTT
CDR3aa: CASRETGSQPQHF

j_gene: TRBJ1-5
v_gene: TRBV7-2
abundance: -
d_gene: -
CDR3nt: TGTGCCAGCAGCTTAGCAGGAGGCAATCAGCCCCAGCATTTT
CDR3aa: CASSLAGGNQPQHF

j_gene: TRBJ2-5
v_gene: TRBV2
abundance: -
d_gene: -
CDR3nt: TGTGCCAGCAGTCCCCTACAGGGGACTGGAGAGACCCAGTACTTC
CDR3aa: CASSPLQGTGETQYF

j_gene: TRBJ2-7
v_gene: TRBV7-6
abundance: -
d_gene: -
CDR3nt: TGTGCCAGCAGCTTAGACGGCCGGGTCGAGCAGTACTTC
CDR3aa: CASSLDGRVEQYF

j_gene: TRBJ1-4
v_gene: TRBV27
abundance: -
d_gene: -
CDR3nt: TGTGCCAGCAGTTTAAAACACGATGAAAAACTGTTTTTT
CDR3aa: CASSLKHDEKLFF

j_gene: TRBJ2-5
v_gene: TRBV5-6
abundance: -
d_gene: TRBD2
CDR3nt: TGTGCCAGCAGCCTATCTAGCGGGAGGGCCTCAGAGACCCAGTACTTC
CDR3aa: CASSLSSGRASETQYF

j_gene: TRBJ2-1
v_gene: TRBV5-1
abundance: -
d_gene: TRBD2
CDR3nt: TGCGCCAGCAGCAAGGGACTAGCAGAAATCAATGAGCAGTTCTTC
CDR3aa: CASSKGLAEINEQFF

j_gene: TRBJ2-7
v_gene: TRBV27
abundance: -
d_gene: -
CDR3nt: TGTGCCAGCAGGAGACCTGCGGCGGGACGCTCCTACGAGCAGTACTTC
CDR3aa: CASRRPAAGRSYEQYF

j_gene: TRBJ2-1
v_gene: TRBV2
abundance: -
d_gene: TRBD2
CDR3nt: TGTGCCAGCGCGCTGACTAGCGGTTCCTACAATGAGCAGTTCTTC
CDR3aa: CASALTSGSYNEQFF

j_gene: TRBJ1-2
v_gene: TRBV18
abundance: -
d_gene: -
CDR3nt: TGTGCCAGCTCACCTGGGTCGGACACGAGTTCCTATGGCTACACCTTC
CDR3aa: CASSPGSDTSSYGYTF

j_gene: TRBJ2-1
v_gene: TRBV6-4
abundance: -
d_gene: -
CDR3nt: TGTGCCAGCAGCTACGGGTATGGCGATGAGCAGTTCTTC
CDR3aa: CASSYGYGDEQFF

j_gene: TRBJ1-3
v_gene: TRBV14
abundance: -
d_gene: -
CDR3nt: TGTGCCAGCAGCCAAGTGGGCTCCTCTGGAAACACCATATATTTT
CDR3aa: CASSQVGSSGNTIYF

j_gene: TRBJ2-6
v_gene: TRBV19
abundance: -
d_gene: -
CDR3nt: TGTGCCAGTAGTTCGGACTTAGGGATAGGGGCCAACGTCCTGACTTTC
CDR3aa: CASSSDLGIGANVLTF

j_gene: TRBJ1-2
v_gene: TRBV2
abundance: -
d_gene: TRBD1
CDR3nt: TGTGCCAGCAGTGATGCCGGGACAGGGAAATTGTATGGCTACACCTTC
CDR3aa: CASSDAGTGKLYGYTF

j_gene: TRBJ2-7
v_gene: TRBV19
abundance: -
d_gene: TRBD1
CDR3nt: TGTGCCAGTAGTGCCCCCGGGACAGGAGTTTACGAGCAGTACTTC
CDR3aa: CASSAPGTGVYEQYF

j_gene: TRBJ2-2
v_gene: TRBV27
abundance: -
d_gene: TRBD1
CDR3nt: TGTGCCAGCAGTTTGGGACAGAGTACCGGGGAGCTGTTTTTT
CDR3aa: CASSLGQSTGELFF

j_gene: TRBJ2-6
v_gene: TRBV18
abundance: -
d_gene: -
CDR3nt: TGTGCCAGCTCACTAGACTCTGGGGCCAACGTCCTGACTTTC
CDR3aa: CASSLDSGANVLTF

j_gene: TRBJ2-7
v_gene: TRBV27
abundance: -
d_gene: TRBD1
CDR3nt: TGTGCCAGCAGTTTATCGGCAGGGGGCTACGAGCAGTACTTC
CDR3aa: CASSLSAGGYEQYF

j_gene: TRBJ2-1
v_gene: TRBV7-9
abundance: -
d_gene: TRBD2
CDR3nt: TGTGCCAGCAGCTTCGGCGGGGGAAATGAGCAGTTCTTC
CDR3aa: CASSFGGGNEQFF

j_gene: TRBJ2-3
v_gene: TRBV29-1
abundance: -
d_gene: -
CDR3nt: TGCAGCGTCAGCCGGCTCCCCGAGAGGAGGTCTTCCACAGATACGCAGTATTTT
CDR3aa: CSVSRLPERRSSTDTQYF

j_gene: TRBJ2-5
v_gene: TRBV27
abundance: once
d_gene: TRBD2
CDR3nt: TGTGCCAGCAGCATATATAGCGGGGAAGAGACCCAGTACTTC
CDR3aa: CASSIYSGEETQYF

j_gene: TRBJ1-2
v_gene: TRBV13
abundance: once
d_gene: TRBD1
CDR3nt: TGTGCCAGCAGCTTGGGACAGGCCTATGGCTACACCTTC
CDR3aa: CASSLGQAYGYTF

j_gene: TRBJ2-2
v_gene: TRBV30
abundance: -
d_gene: -
CDR3nt: TGTGCCTGGATTGCGGCGAACACCGGGGAGCTGTTTTTT
CDR3aa: CAWIAANTGELFF

j_gene: TRBJ2-7
v_gene: TRBV30
abundance: -
d_gene: TRBD1
CDR3nt: TGTGCCAGAATTGACAGGGGATTCCGCGAGCAGTACTTC
CDR3aa: CARIDRGFREQYF

j_gene: TRBJ2-7
v_gene: TRBV6-5
abundance: -
d_gene: TRBD2
CDR3nt: TGTGCCAGCAGATCACCTAGCGGGGTCCCCTACGAGCAGTACTTC
CDR3aa: CASRSPSGVPYEQYF

j_gene: TRBJ2-7
v_gene: TRBV6-1
abundance: few
d_gene: TRBD2
CDR3nt: TGTGCCAGCAGTGAAGCCAGCGGGAGAATCGACGAGCAGTACTTC
CDR3aa: CASSEASGRIDEQYF

j_gene: TRBJ1-5
v_gene: TRBV10-3
abundance: -
d_gene: TRBD1
CDR3nt: TGTGCCATCAGTGAGTCGCAGGGGGTTCAGCCCCAGCATTTT
CDR3aa: CAISESQGVQPQHF

j_gene: TRBJ2-3
v_gene: TRBV5-1
abundance: -
d_gene: TRBD2
CDR3nt: TGCGCCAGCAGCTTGGCGCTAGCGGATCACACAGATACGCAGTATTTT
CDR3aa: CASSLALADHTDTQYF

j_gene: TRBJ1-1
v_gene: TRBV14
abundance: few
d_gene: -
CDR3nt: TGTGCCAGCAGCCAATCACTCTTTTCTACTGAAGCTTTCTTT
CDR3aa: CASSQSLFSTEAFF

j_gene: TRBJ1-2
v_gene: TRBV6-5
abundance: -
d_gene: -
CDR3nt: TGTGCCAGCAGTCCGACAGGAATTAACTATGGCTACACCTTC
CDR3aa: CASSPTGINYGYTF

j_gene: TRBJ1-3
v_gene: TRBV6-1
abundance: -
d_gene: TRBD1
CDR3nt: TGTGCCAGCAGTGAAAACCCAGGGGGGCTAGACACCATATATTTT
CDR3aa: CASSENPGGLDTIYF

j_gene: TRBJ2-2
v_gene: TRBV6-6
abundance: -
d_gene: TRBD1
CDR3nt: TGTGCCAGCAGTCGGACAGGGGCTGGGGAGCTGTTTTTT
CDR3aa: CASSRTGAGELFF